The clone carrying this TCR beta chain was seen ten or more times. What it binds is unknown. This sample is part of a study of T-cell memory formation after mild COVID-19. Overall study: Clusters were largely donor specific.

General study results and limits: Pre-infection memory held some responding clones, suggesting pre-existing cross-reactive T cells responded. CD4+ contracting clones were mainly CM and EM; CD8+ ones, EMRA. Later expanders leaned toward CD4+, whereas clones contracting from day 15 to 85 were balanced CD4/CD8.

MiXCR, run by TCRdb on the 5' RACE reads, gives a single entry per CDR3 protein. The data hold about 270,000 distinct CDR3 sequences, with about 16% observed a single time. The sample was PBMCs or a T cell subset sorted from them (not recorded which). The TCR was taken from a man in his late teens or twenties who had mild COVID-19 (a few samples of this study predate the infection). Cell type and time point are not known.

The CDR3 is CASSLGGQSETQYF. The CDR3 DNA sequence: TGTGCCAGCAGCTTAGGAGGACAGTCCGAGACCCAGTACTTC. The chain is built from TRBV7-7 and TRBJ2-5; a possible D gene is TRBD1 (6 bases). The germline V gene encodes CDR1 SSHAT and CDR2 FNYEAQ (reference sequence). Trimming took off 1 base at V and 5 bases at J, with 11 bases between the two ends. This CDR3 has 14 amino acids.